This T cell receptor (beta chain) was sequenced during a study of shared clonotypes between healthy human individuals. Study-wide context: A few men and a couple of women, aged 18 to 49, were donors. Study-wide results and limits: Incomplete sequencing of sorted subsets was indicated by rarefaction despite large depth. The four-donor shared clonotypes exceeded non-shared clonotypes in generation probability, with non-shared ones scoring lower. Sampling used blood alone; tissue repertoires probably differ.

With respect to this clone: As yet, its antigen is unknown.

Profiled with immunoSEQ multiplex PCR; TCRdb holds only in-frame clones, not every one. This table has over a million clones, about 98% appearing once. V lost 2 bases, J lost 1 base, and 6 bases lay in between. CDR1 is SGHRS and CDR2 is YFSETQ in the germline V gene. The length of the CDR3 is 13 residues. Input material: naive CD4+ T cells sorted from blood. Described subset: CD45RA+ positively selected. The receptor was derived from a man aged 25 to 40 in good health. The rearrangement joins TRBV5-1 to TRBJ2-5, with D unresolved. CDR3 bases: TGCGCCAGCAGCTTCCCAGCCCAAGAGACCCAGTACTTC. Translation: CASSFPAQETQYF.